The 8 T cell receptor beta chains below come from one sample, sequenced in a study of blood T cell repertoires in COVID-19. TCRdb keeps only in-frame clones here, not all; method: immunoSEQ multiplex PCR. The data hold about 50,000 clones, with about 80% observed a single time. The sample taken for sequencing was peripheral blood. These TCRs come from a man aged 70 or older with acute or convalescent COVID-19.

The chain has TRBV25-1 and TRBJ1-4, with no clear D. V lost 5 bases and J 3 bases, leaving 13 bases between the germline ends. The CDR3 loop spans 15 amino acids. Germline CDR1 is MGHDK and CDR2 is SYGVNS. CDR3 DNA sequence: TGTGCCAGCAGTCCCGACTTAGGATCTAATGAAAAACTGTTTTTT. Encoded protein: CASSPDLGSNEKLFF.

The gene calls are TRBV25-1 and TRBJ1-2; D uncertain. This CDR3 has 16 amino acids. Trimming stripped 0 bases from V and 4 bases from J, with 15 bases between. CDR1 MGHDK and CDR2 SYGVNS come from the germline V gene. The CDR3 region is CASSEYGGKYSYGYTF. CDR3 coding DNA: TGTGCCAGCAGTGAATATGGCGGCAAATATAGCTATGGCTACACCTTC.

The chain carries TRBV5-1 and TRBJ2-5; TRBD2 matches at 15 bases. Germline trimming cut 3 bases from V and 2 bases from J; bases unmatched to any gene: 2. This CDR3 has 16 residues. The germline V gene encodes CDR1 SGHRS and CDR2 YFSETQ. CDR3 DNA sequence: TGCGCCAGCAGCTCCGGACTAGCGGGAGGGCAAGAGACCCAGTACTTC. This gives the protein CASSSGLAGGQETQYF.

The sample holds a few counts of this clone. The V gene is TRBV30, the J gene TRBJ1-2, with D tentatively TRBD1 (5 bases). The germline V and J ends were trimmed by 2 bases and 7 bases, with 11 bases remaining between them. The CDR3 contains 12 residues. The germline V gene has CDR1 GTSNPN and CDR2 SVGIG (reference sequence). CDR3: CAWSMSGFGYTF. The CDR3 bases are TGTGCCTGGAGTATGTCAGGGTTTGGCTACACCTTC.

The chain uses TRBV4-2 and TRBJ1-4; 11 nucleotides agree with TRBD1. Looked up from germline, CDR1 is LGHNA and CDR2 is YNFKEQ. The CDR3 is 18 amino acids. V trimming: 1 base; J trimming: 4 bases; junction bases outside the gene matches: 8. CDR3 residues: CASSQAIGTGGSNEKLFF. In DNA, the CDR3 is TGTGCCAGCAGCCAAGCGATCGGGACAGGGGGAAGTAATGAAAAACTGTTTTTT.

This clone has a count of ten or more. CDR3 in amino acids: CASRSGAENNEQFF. The DNA for the CDR3 is TGTGCCAGCAGATCAGGGGCCGAGAACAATGAGCAGTTCTTC. The rearrangement joins TRBV27 to TRBJ2-1, with D possibly TRBD1 on 6 matching bases. CDR1 and CDR2 from the germline V gene are MNHEY and SMNVEV (reference sequence). The CDR3 extends over 14 amino acids. V lost 6 bases and J 5 bases, leaving 14 bases between the germline ends.

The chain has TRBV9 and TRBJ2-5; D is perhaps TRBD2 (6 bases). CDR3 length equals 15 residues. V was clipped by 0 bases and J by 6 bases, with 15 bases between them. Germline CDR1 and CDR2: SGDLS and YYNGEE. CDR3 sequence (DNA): TGTGCCAGCAGCGTAGACGGCGGGGAAATAAAGACCCAGTACTTC. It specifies CASSVDGGEIKTQYF.

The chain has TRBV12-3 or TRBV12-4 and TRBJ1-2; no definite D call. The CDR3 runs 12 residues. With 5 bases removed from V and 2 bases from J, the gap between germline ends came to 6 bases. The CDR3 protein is CASSGDNYGYTF. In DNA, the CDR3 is TGTGCCAGCAGTGGAGACAACTATGGCTACACCTTC.